The 23 T cell receptor beta chains below were found in one sample sequenced in a study of cytomegalovirus exposure and HLA in healthy donors. PCR involved 60 Vbeta and 13 Jbeta primers. Data came from immunoSEQ multiplex PCR; TCRdb stores just in-frame clones and leaves some out. The table records more than 90,000 clones, approximately 76% of them present only once. The sequenced sample consisted of PBMCs. The receptors derive from a man in his forties or fifties in good health and CMV-seropositive.

This clone showed up just a few times. V usage is TRBV5-1 and J usage is TRBJ2-5; 8 bases align to TRBD1. Germline V gene lookup returns CDR1 SGHRS and CDR2 YFSETQ. CDR3 length equals 15 residues. The junction had 9 bases not matched to a gene; V was cut back by 3 bases and J by 5 bases. CDR3 amino acids: CASSSGQGSWETQYF. CDR3 coding DNA: TGCGCCAGCAGCTCCGGACAGGGCAGTTGGGAGACCCAGTACTTC.

The DNA for the CDR3 is TGTGCCAGCAGCCGTACAGGGGGCCGGGAGCCCCAGCATTTT. It encodes CASSRTGGREPQHF. The chain uses TRBV27 and TRBJ1-5, with 9 bases matching TRBD1. The CDR3 sequence is 14 residues long. The V and J ends lost 6 bases and 8 bases, in that order; junction bases with no gene match: 8. In germline, CDR1 is MNHEY, CDR2 SMNVEV (reference sequence).

The chain employs TRBV4-1 and TRBJ1-5; D might be TRBD1 (6 bases). Deletions cut 2 bases from V and 6 bases from J, with 20 bases between. Germline CDR1 reads MGHRA; CDR2 reads YSYEKL. CDR3 size: 17 residues. CDR3: CASSQKGGQGLFQPQHF. The DNA of the CDR3 is TGCGCCAGCAGCCAAAAGGGGGGGCAGGGGCTTTTTCAGCCCCAGCATTTT.

This clone was detected only a few times. The chain links TRBV6-6 to TRBJ1-5, with TRBD1 as a possible D gene (6 bases). The CDR3 totals 15 residues. Trimming took off 5 bases at V and 3 bases at J, with 14 bases between the two ends. CDR1 and CDR2 from the germline V gene are MNHNY and SVGAGI (reference sequence). The CDR3 spells CASSLGGQYNQPQHF. The CDR3 nucleotides are TGTGCCAGCAGTCTCGGAGGACAGTACAATCAGCCCCAGCATTTT.

This chain links TRBV7-2 with TRBJ2-3, with 8 nucleotides matching TRBD1. The CDR3 has 14 residues. V shed 6 bases and J 4 bases; nucleotides not matched to a gene: 6. The germline V gene has CDR1 SGHTA and CDR2 FQGNSA. The CDR3 bases are TGTGCCAGCAGGACTCGGACAGGGCCAGATACGCAGTATTTT. Encoded protein: CASRTRTGPDTQYF.

The V gene is TRBV5-6, the J gene TRBJ1-2; 8 bases line up with TRBD1. CDR3 length: 14 amino acids. Germline CDR1 is SGHDT and CDR2 is YYEEEE. Trimming removed 0 bases from V and 4 bases from J; junction bases left unmatched: 2. Here the CDR3 DNA reads TGTGCCAGCAGCTTGGATCAGGGGGCCTATGGCTACACCTTC. This translates into CASSLDQGAYGYTF.

CDR3 nucleotides: TGTGCCAGCAGCTTGGGACAGTCTTGGGGCGAGCAGTACTTC. Translation gives CASSLGQSWGEQYF. The J gene is TRBJ2-7, the V gene TRBV11-3, with 7 bases identical to TRBD1. Per the germline V gene, CDR1 is SGHNT and CDR2 is YENEEA. V lost 3 bases and J lost 6; bases outside the gene matches: 8. The CDR3 is made up of 14 amino acids.

This clone occurred once. The CDR3 reads CASSAGQGNYGYTF. In DNA form, the CDR3 reads TGCGCCAGCAGTGCTGGACAGGGAAACTATGGCTACACCTTC. J is TRBJ1-2 and V is TRBV10-1; 8 positions match TRBD1. The CDR3 runs to 14 residues. Germline trimming cut 4 bases from V and 2 bases from J; bases unmatched to any gene: 3. The V gene's germline CDR1 is WNHNN and CDR2 SYGVQD (reference sequence).

V and J are TRBV6-6 and TRBJ1-1, with D possibly being TRBD1 (6 bases). Germline V gives CDR1 MNHNY, CDR2 SVGAGI (reference sequence). The CDR3 contains 14 residues. V was clipped by 6 bases and J by 0 bases, with 11 bases between them. The CDR3 DNA reads as TGTGCCAGCAGCAAACAGGGCATGAACACTGAAGCTTTCTTT. Translated: CASSKQGMNTEAFF.

The J gene is TRBJ2-7, the V gene TRBV6-5; D gene unclear. V lost 2 bases and J lost 5, with 10 bases in between. The length of the CDR3 is 13 residues. Germline V gives CDR1 MNHEY, CDR2 SVGAGI. The CDR3 spells CASSYGLSNEQYF. The CDR3 DNA follows: TGTGCCAGCAGTTACGGTCTAAGTAACGAGCAGTACTTC.

The CDR3 reads CASSGEGEGETQYF. As DNA, the CDR3 is TGTGCCAGCAGTGGGGAGGGGGAAGGAGAGACCCAGTACTTC. This chain uses TRBV2 with TRBJ2-5; perhaps TRBD2 as D (7 bases). Trimming removed 4 bases from V and 4 bases from J, with 13 bases in between. The CDR3 consists of 14 residues. The germline V gene has CDR1 SNHLY and CDR2 FYNNEI.

The chain joins TRBV18 to TRBJ2-6; possibly TRBD1 for D (6 bases). The CDR3 is made up of 17 amino acids. V lost 5 bases and J 1 base, leaving 15 bases between the germline ends. Germline V gives CDR1 KGHSH, CDR2 LQKENI. CDR3: CASSSGTPQSGANVLTF. DNA for the CDR3: TGTGCCAGCTCATCCGGGACACCTCAATCTGGGGCCAACGTCCTGACTTTC.

This clone was seen only once. The chain employs TRBV29-1 and TRBJ2-3, with TRBD2 matching 14 bases. Germline V CDR1 and CDR2: SQVTM, ANQGSEA. V shed 8 bases and J 0 bases; nucleotides not matched to a gene: 7. The CDR3 runs to 16 residues. CDR3 DNA sequence: TGCAGCACCGGGACTAGCGGGAGTCTTAGCACAGATACGCAGTATTTT. It specifies CSTGTSGSLSTDTQYF.

The CDR3 is CASSLVGSYEQYF. DNA for the CDR3: TGCGCCAGCAGCTTGGTCGGCTCCTACGAGCAGTACTTC. The V call is TRBV5-1, the J call TRBJ2-7, with D unresolved. The CDR3 extends over 13 amino acids. The germline CDR1 and CDR2 sequences are SGHRS and YFSETQ. V lost 0 bases and J 0 bases, leaving 4 bases between the germline ends.

The rearrangement uses TRBV5-6 and TRBJ1-1, with 8 positions matching TRBD1. Per the germline V gene, CDR1 is SGHDT and CDR2 is YYEEEE. J was trimmed by 5 bases and V by 3 bases; bases with no gene match: 6. CDR3 size: 14 residues. The CDR3 reads CASSYGQGLTEAFF. The CDR3 DNA reads as TGTGCCAGCAGCTACGGACAGGGCCTGACTGAAGCTTTCTTT.

A few counts support this clone. The chain has TRBV27 and TRBJ1-5, with a tentative D call TRBD1 (6 bases). CDR3 size: 14 residues. V was shortened by 4 bases and J by 6 bases, with 13 bases between the two germline ends. Germline V lookup: CDR1 MNHEY, CDR2 SMNVEV (reference sequence). The CDR3 sequence is CASSSTGLGQPQHF. The CDR3 DNA is TGTGCCAGCAGTTCGACAGGCCTCGGTCAGCCCCAGCATTTT.

The chain combines TRBV19 with TRBJ2-6; D possibly corresponds to TRBD1 (6 bases). The V gene's germline CDR1 is LNHDA and CDR2 SQIVND (reference sequence). This CDR3 has 16 amino acids. Trimming removed 5 bases at V and 0 bases at J, with 11 bases between. Here the CDR3 DNA reads TGTGCCAGTAGTGCGGACAGTTACTCTGGGGCCAACGTCCTGACTTTC. It is translated as CASSADSYSGANVLTF.

The DNA of the CDR3 is TGTGCCAGCAGCTTAAACTCCGACAGCTTCCAGGGAAACACCATATATTTT. Amino acid sequence: CASSLNSDSFQGNTIYF. The chain carries TRBV7-8 and TRBJ1-3; weak D call: TRBD1 (5 bases). Per germline, CDR1 SGHVS and CDR2 FQNEAQ. The CDR3 covers 17 residues. V gave up 2 bases and J gave up 4 bases, with 18 bases separating them. Looking up the rest from reference TRBV7-8 and TRBJ1-3 gives the full variable domain: GAGVSQSPRYKVAKRGQDVALRCDPISGHVSLFWYQQALGQGPEFLTYFQNEAQLDKSGLPSDRFFAERPEGSVSTLKIQRTQQEDSAVYLCASSLNSDSFQGNTIYFGEGSWLTVV.

The V and J genes are TRBV5-6 and TRBJ2-2; TRBD2 aligns across 7 bases. Germline CDR1 reads SGHDT; CDR2 reads YYEEEE. This CDR3 contains 16 residues. The ends lost 4 bases at V and 4 bases at J; junction bases unmatched: 10. For the CDR3, the DNA is TGTGCCAGCAGCGCCGGACTAGAGAGAGGCACCGGGGAGCTGTTTTTT. This gives the protein CASSAGLERGTGELFF.

The chain joins TRBV6-5 to TRBJ1-1; D possibly corresponds to TRBD1 (5 bases). Germline V lookup: CDR1 MNHEY, CDR2 SVGAGI. The V gene lost 2 bases and the J gene lost 10 bases, with 20 bases spanning the gap. This CDR3 is built from 15 residues. CDR3 region: CASSYTWVSPGPAFF. CDR3 DNA sequence: TGTGCCAGCAGTTACACTTGGGTGTCCCCAGGGCCAGCTTTCTTT.

V gene TRBV7-2 combines with J gene TRBJ2-7; 8 bases are shared with TRBD1. J was trimmed by 2 bases and V by 3 bases; bases with no gene match: 6. This CDR3 is 15 amino acids long. Germline V gene lookup returns CDR1 SGHTA and CDR2 FQGNSA. CDR3 coding DNA: TGTGCCAGCAGCTTCAGGCGGGACAGGACCTACGAGCAGTACTTC. This codes for CASSFRRDRTYEQYF.

J is TRBJ2-7 and V is TRBV6-6, with 7 bases lining up with TRBD1. V shed 5 bases, J shed 3 bases, and the junction held 4 bases outside the gene matches. This CDR3 is 13 amino acids long. CDR1 is MNHNY and CDR2 is SVGAGI in the germline V gene (reference sequence). The CDR3 loop reads CASSTRQGYEQYF. In DNA form, the CDR3 reads TGTGCCAGCAGTACTAGACAGGGCTACGAGCAGTACTTC.

The chain links TRBV11-2 to TRBJ2-2; TRBD1 aligns across 8 bases. Germline assignment: CDR1 SGHAT and CDR2 FQNNGV. J gave up 3 bases and V 6 bases, and 6 bases lay outside the gene matches. This CDR3 is 15 amino acids long. CDR3 sequence reads: CASRSPGQDTGELFF. Here the CDR3 DNA reads TGTGCCAGCAGGTCACCGGGACAGGACACCGGGGAGCTGTTTTTT.